This T cell receptor beta chain was profiled in a study of T cell responses to AZD1222 COVID-19 vaccine. Turning to this clone: The antigen is undetermined.

The trim removed 3 bases at V and 8 bases at J, leaving 6 bases unmatched. The CDR3 spans 12 residues. Germline CDR1 reads GTSNPN; CDR2 reads SVGIG (reference sequence). Whole-study findings and limits: Among vaccine-associated CD4 TCRs, coverage spanned spike, with dominance at 160-218 and 743-854. All repertoire sampling was performed exclusively after the peak T cell response. Donors were largely white British and mainly female; clonal diversity was possibly underestimated. Targets within unmutated variant regions were reportedly found for nearly half of spike-specific TCRs.

TCRdb's table, derived via immunoSEQ multiplex PCR, lists solely in-frame clones and lacks some. The data contain about 93,000 clones, roughly 88% of them seen just once; the ten biggest clones take up 16%. This specimen consisted of peripheral blood, obtained on day 0 of AZD1222 vaccination. This chain uses TRBV30 with TRBJ1-2; TRBD1 agrees at 7 bases. This receptor was identified in an adult in good health. Here the CDR3 reads CAWSQGGGGYTF. In DNA, the CDR3 is TGTGCCTGGAGCCAAGGGGGCGGGGGCTACACCTTC.